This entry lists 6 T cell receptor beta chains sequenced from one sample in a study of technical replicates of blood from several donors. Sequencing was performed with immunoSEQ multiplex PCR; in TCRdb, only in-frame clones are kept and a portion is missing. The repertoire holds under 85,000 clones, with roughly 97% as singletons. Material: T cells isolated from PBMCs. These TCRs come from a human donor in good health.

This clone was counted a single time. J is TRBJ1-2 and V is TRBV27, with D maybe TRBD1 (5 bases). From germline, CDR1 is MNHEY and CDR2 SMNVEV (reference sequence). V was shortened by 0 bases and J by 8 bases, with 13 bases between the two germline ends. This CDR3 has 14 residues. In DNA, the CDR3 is TGTGCCAGCAGTTTATCTGGCAGGGTGGCGGGCTACACCTTC. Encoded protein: CASSLSGRVAGYTF.

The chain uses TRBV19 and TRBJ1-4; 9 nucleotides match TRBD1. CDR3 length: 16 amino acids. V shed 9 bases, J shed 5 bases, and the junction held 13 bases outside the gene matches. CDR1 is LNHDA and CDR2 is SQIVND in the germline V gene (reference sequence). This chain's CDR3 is CASRLSPGQGNEKLFF. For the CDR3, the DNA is TGTGCCAGCCGACTTTCCCCGGGACAGGGCAATGAAAAACTGTTTTTT. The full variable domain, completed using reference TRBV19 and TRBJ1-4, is DGGITQSPKYLFRKEGQNVTLSCEQNLNHDAMYWYRQDPGQGLRLIYYSQIVNDFQKGDIAEGYSVSREKKESFPLTVTSAQKNPTAFYLCASRLSPGQGNEKLFFGSGTQLSVL.

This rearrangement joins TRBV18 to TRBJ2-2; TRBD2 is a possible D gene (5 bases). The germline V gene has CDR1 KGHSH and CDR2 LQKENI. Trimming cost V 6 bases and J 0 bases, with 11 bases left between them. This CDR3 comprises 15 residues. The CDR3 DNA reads TGTGCCAGCTCGAAGGACTTAACGAACACCGGGGAGCTGTTTTTT. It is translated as CASSKDLTNTGELFF.

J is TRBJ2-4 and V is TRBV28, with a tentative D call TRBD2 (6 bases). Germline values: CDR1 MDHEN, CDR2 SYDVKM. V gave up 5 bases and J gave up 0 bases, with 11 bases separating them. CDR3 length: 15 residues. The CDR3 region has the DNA TGTGCCAGCAGTCCGGCGGGGCTAGCCAAAAACATTCAGTACTTC. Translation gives CASSPAGLAKNIQYF.

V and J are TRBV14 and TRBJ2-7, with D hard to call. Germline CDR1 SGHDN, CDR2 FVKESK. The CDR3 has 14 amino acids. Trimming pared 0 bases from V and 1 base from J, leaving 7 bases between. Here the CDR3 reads CASSQDPLSYEQYF. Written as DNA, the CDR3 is TGTGCCAGCAGCCAAGACCCCCTTTCCTACGAGCAGTACTTC.

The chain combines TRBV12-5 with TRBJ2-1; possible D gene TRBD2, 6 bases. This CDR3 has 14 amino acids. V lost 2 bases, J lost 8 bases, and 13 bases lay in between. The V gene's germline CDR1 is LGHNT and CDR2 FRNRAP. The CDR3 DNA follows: TGTGCTAGTGGTTTGAGCCAACTAGCCGATGAGCAGTTCTTC. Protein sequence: CASGLSQLADEQFF.